This T cell receptor beta chain was observed in a study of shared clonotypes between healthy human individuals. The CDR3 runs 13 residues. From germline, CDR1 is SGHAT and CDR2 FQDESV (reference sequence). V was clipped by 4 bases and J by 3 bases; unmatched bases: 2. Measured with immunoSEQ multiplex PCR; TCRdb has only the in-frame clones, and not every one. The sample includes about 380,000 clones, around 96% seen only once; the top ten take 0.32%. The specimen sequenced was memory CD8+ T cells sorted from blood. Subset given: CD45RO+ cells pooled with CCR7-negative TemRA cells. The chain links TRBV11-1 to TRBJ2-5, with 7 nucleotides matching TRBD1. The TCR was taken from a man aged 30 to 45 in good health. DNA for the CDR3: TGTGCCAGCAGCTCAACAGGGGAAGAGACCCAGTACTTC. Protein sequence: CASSSTGEETQYF.